These 29 T cell receptor beta chains were sequenced from one sample in a study of blood T cell repertoires in COVID-19. Assay: immunoSEQ multiplex PCR; the TCRdb copy retains only in-frame clones and omits some. In the table there are 120,000 to 150,000 clones, around nine tenths of which are singletons. Sequencing was carried out using peripheral blood. These receptors came from an older woman with acute or convalescent COVID-19.

The rearrangement uses TRBV19 and TRBJ1-4, with no clear D. There are 16 residues in the CDR3. The germline V and J ends were trimmed by 7 bases and 5 bases, with 20 bases remaining between them. Germline values: CDR1 LNHDA, CDR2 SQIVND (reference sequence). CDR3 nucleotide sequence: TGTGCCAGTAATGGCGGGCCGATAATTACGAATGAAAAACTGTTTTTT. Its translation: CASNGGPIITNEKLFF.

The CDR3 nucleotides read TGTGCCAGCAGTTCCCTCCCGGGGGACGAGCAGTACTTC. Residues: CASSSLPGDEQYF. The V and J genes are TRBV12-3 or TRBV12-4 and TRBJ2-7, with D perhaps TRBD2 (6 bases). There are 13 residues in the CDR3. V was pared by 4 bases and J by 5 bases, with 12 bases between.

The J gene is TRBJ2-3, the V gene TRBV10-3; D not certain. Trimming stripped 3 bases from V and 3 bases from J, with 7 bases between. The CDR3 is 13 residues long. Germline CDR1 is ENHRY and CDR2 is SYGVKD. The CDR3 loop reads CAISDSTTDTQYF. For the CDR3, the DNA is TGTGCCATCAGTGATAGTACTACAGATACGCAGTATTTT.

This clone was observed a few times. The chain links TRBV19 to TRBJ2-7; 11 nucleotides agree with TRBD1. The trim removed 0 bases at V and 5 bases at J, leaving 3 bases unmatched. The CDR3 runs to 15 residues. Germline CDR1 LNHDA, CDR2 SQIVND (reference sequence). The CDR3 DNA is TGTGCCAGTAGTATAGACGGGACAGGGGGAGACGAGCAGTACTTC. Protein: CASSIDGTGGDEQYF.

V gene TRBV5-1 combines with J gene TRBJ1-3, with D possibly TRBD1 on 6 matching bases. Germline V gene lookup returns CDR1 SGHRS and CDR2 YFSETQ. This CDR3 spans 16 amino acids. The V gene lost 4 bases and the J gene lost 0 bases, with 14 bases spanning the gap. Here the CDR3 reads CASSPQPGVSGNTIYF. The CDR3 coding sequence is TGCGCCAGCAGCCCCCAACCAGGGGTCTCTGGAAACACCATATATTTT. Drawing the rest from reference TRBV5-1 and TRBJ1-3, the complete variable domain is KAGVTQTPRYLIKTRGQQVTLSCSPISGHRSVSWYQQTPGQGLQFLFEYFSETQRNKGNFPGRFSGRQFSNSRSEMNVSTLELGDSALYLCASSPQPGVSGNTIYFGEGSWLTVV.

The chain is built from TRBV2 and TRBJ1-6; no clear D. CDR3 size: 12 residues. Germline loops: CDR1 SNHLY, CDR2 FYNNEI. V shed 8 bases and J shed 7 bases, with 9 bases lying between them. The CDR3 region is CASRTGNSPLHF. The CDR3 nucleotides are TGTGCCAGCCGGACGGGAAATTCACCCCTCCACTTT.

The chain recombines TRBV9 with TRBJ1-2; no reliable D call. The CDR3 contains 11 residues. CDR1 SGDLS and CDR2 YYNGEE come from the germline V gene. Deletions cut 3 bases from V and 2 bases from J, with 2 bases between. The chain's CDR3 is CASSANYGYTF. The CDR3 DNA sequence: TGTGCCAGCAGCGCGAACTATGGCTACACCTTC.

About this clone: The germline gene is not matched at one end of the junction; a read error may be the cause. This chain links TRBV7-2 with TRBJ1-6; 9 bases match TRBD1. Per germline, CDR1 SGHTA and CDR2 FQGNSA. This CDR3 region has 17 residues. CDR3 sequence (DNA): TGTGCCAGCAGCCAGATTACAGGGGGCTCCTATAGTTCACCCCTCCACTTT. Amino acids: CASSQITGGSYSSPLHF. The full variable domain, in which reference TRBV7-2 and TRBJ1-6 provide the parts outside the CDR3, is GAGVSQSPSNKVTEKGKDVELRCDPISGHTALYWYRQSLGQGLEFLIYFQGNSAPDKSGLPSDRFSAERTGGSVSTLTIQRTQQEDSAVYLCASSQITGGSYSSPLHFGNGTRLTVT.

This clone was counted once. The rearrangement uses TRBV9 and TRBJ2-3; D gene ambiguous. Germline loops: CDR1 SGDLS, CDR2 YYNGEE. Trimming removed 2 bases from V and 5 bases from J, with 24 bases in between. The CDR3 has 18 residues. This CDR3 is CASSVEPYLAGNEDTQYF. The DNA for the CDR3 is TGTGCCAGCAGCGTTGAACCATACCTGGCAGGTAATGAAGATACGCAGTATTTT. The whole variable domain, remainder taken from reference TRBV9 and TRBJ2-3, is DSGVTQTPKHLITATGQRVTLRCSPRSGDLSVYWYQQSLDQGLQFLIQYYNGEERAKGNILERFSAQQFPDLHSELNLSSLELGDSALYFCASSVEPYLAGNEDTQYFGPGTRLTVL.

This clone was seen a single time. The chain has TRBV2 and TRBJ2-7; TRBD1 is a possible D gene (6 bases). V gave up 6 bases and J gave up 7 bases, with 19 bases separating them. This CDR3 contains 14 residues. Germline V lookup: CDR1 SNHLY, CDR2 FYNNEI. The CDR3 bases are TGTGCCAGCAGACCCCCGAGAGACAGGTCGGAGCAGTACTTC. Protein: CASRPPRDRSEQYF.

The rearrangement uses TRBV28 and TRBJ1-2, with 8 nucleotides matching TRBD1. Germline CDR1 reads MDHEN; CDR2 reads SYDVKM. The CDR3 sequence is 16 residues long. After removal of 3 bases from V and 4 bases from J, the junction contained 10 bases not matched to a gene. CDR3 DNA: TGTGCCAGCAGTTTCCCGGGACAGGCCTCCCGCTATGGCTACACCTTC. Its translation is CASSFPGQASRYGYTF.

The V call is TRBV6-5, the J call TRBJ2-1, with TRBD2 matching over 9 bases. This CDR3 is built from 14 residues. V shed 8 bases, J shed 7 bases, and the junction held 9 bases outside the gene matches. Per the germline V gene, CDR1 is MNHEY and CDR2 is SVGAGI. Here the CDR3 DNA reads TGTGCCAGCCGCCGCGGGGGGGTAGGAAATGAGCAGTTCTTC. Translated, it gives CASRRGGVGNEQFF.

The gene calls are TRBV7-2 and TRBJ2-7; 9 nucleotides match TRBD2. With V trimmed by 1 base and J by 4 bases, 14 bases remained unmatched. This CDR3 is built from 18 residues. The germline gives CDR1 SGHTA, CDR2 FQGNSA. As DNA, the CDR3 is TGTGCCAGCAGCTTAGAGTTTTCTCTAGCGGGACGGGCGTACGAGCAGTACTTC. Protein product: CASSLEFSLAGRAYEQYF. Full variable domain (rest looked up from reference TRBV7-2 and TRBJ2-7): GAGVSQSPSNKVTEKGKDVELRCDPISGHTALYWYRQSLGQGLEFLIYFQGNSAPDKSGLPSDRFSAERTGGSVSTLTIQRTQQEDSAVYLCASSLEFSLAGRAYEQYFGPGTRLTVT.

This chain connects TRBV18 to TRBJ2-3, with no clear D. This CDR3 contains 14 residues. V lost 0 bases and J lost 1, with 5 bases in between. Germline V gene lookup returns CDR1 KGHSH and CDR2 LQKENI. CDR3 residues: CASSPPSGTDTQYF. The CDR3, as DNA: TGTGCCAGCTCACCACCTTCCGGCACAGATACGCAGTATTTT.

This chain uses TRBV2 with TRBJ2-3; TRBD1 agrees at 7 bases. The CDR3 is made up of 15 amino acids. The junction had 9 bases not matched to a gene; V was cut back by 5 bases and J by 4 bases. From germline, CDR1 is SNHLY and CDR2 FYNNEI. CDR3 amino acids: CASSRNRGSADTQYF. DNA of the CDR3: TGTGCCAGCAGTCGAAACAGGGGAAGCGCAGATACGCAGTATTTT.

The rearrangement links TRBV4-3 to TRBJ1-2; 8 bases map to TRBD1. The CDR3 length is 15 residues. V shed 0 bases, J shed 3 bases, and the junction held 3 bases outside the gene matches. Per germline, CDR1 LGHNA and CDR2 YSLEER. CDR3: CASSQDRGQYYGYTF. The CDR3 bases are TGCGCCAGCAGCCAAGACAGGGGGCAGTACTATGGCTACACCTTC.

The chain uses TRBV18 and TRBJ1-1, with TRBD1 identical over 10 bases. The germline V gene encodes CDR1 KGHSH and CDR2 LQKENI. J was trimmed by 12 bases and V by 3 bases; bases with no gene match: 7. CDR3 length equals 13 residues. The CDR3 region has the DNA TGTGCCAGCTCACCTACGGGACAGGGGAGCCCTTTCTTT. Translation gives CASSPTGQGSPFF.

This chain links TRBV7-2 with TRBJ1-2; a weak D match, TRBD1 (6 bases). CDR1 and CDR2 from the germline V gene are SGHTA and FQGNSA. The V gene lost 0 bases and the J gene lost 5 bases, with 13 bases spanning the gap. CDR3 size: 15 residues. CDR3 residues: CASSLAATGVYGYTF. In nucleotides, the CDR3 is TGTGCCAGCAGCTTAGCTGCGACAGGAGTGTATGGCTACACCTTC.

The rearrangement links TRBV7-2 to TRBJ1-2; possibly TRBD1 for D (5 bases). Germline V gene sequence: CDR1 SGHTA, CDR2 FQGNSA. V lost 5 bases, J lost 6 bases, and 22 bases lay in between. This CDR3 is 16 amino acids long. CDR3 nucleotide sequence: TGTGCCAGCAGCGACTACCTTGTTAGGGGAGGGGATGGCTACACCTTC. The encoded protein is CASSDYLVRGGDGYTF.

The V gene is TRBV7-9, the J gene TRBJ2-2; D is unclear. This CDR3 has 11 amino acids. V lost 6 bases to trimming and J lost 7 bases, with 6 bases between them. Germline-derived CDR1 and CDR2 are SEHNR and FQNEAQ (reference sequence). The CDR3 region is CASSPRGELFF. The DNA of the CDR3 is TGTGCCAGCAGTCCTCGCGGGGAGCTGTTTTTT.

This clone was seen a handful of times. The chain has TRBV5-1 and TRBJ1-4; 8 bases align to TRBD1. The germline gives CDR1 SGHRS, CDR2 YFSETQ. The CDR3 has 16 amino acids. The junction had 13 bases not matched to a gene; V was cut back by 4 bases and J by 8 bases. The CDR3 DNA reads TGCGCCAGCAGCCAAGAAGGACAGGGCGGACGGGAAAAACTGTTTTTT. Translating gives CASSQEGQGGREKLFF.

As regards this clone: The identical CDR3 is also encoded by other nucleotide sequences in the sample. The chain is built from TRBV9 and TRBJ2-2; D unresolved. The CDR3 length is 14 residues. Germline CDR1 is SGDLS and CDR2 is YYNGEE. Between the trimmed V and J ends, which lost 0 bases and 1 base, there was a span of 4 bases. The CDR3 DNA reads TGTGCCAGCAGCGTAGCAGTGAACACCGGGGAGCTGTTTTTT. As protein: CASSVAVNTGELFF.

The chain employs TRBV10-3 and TRBJ1-1, with a tentative D call TRBD1 (5 bases). V lost 5 bases to trimming and J lost 8 bases, with 18 bases between them. The CDR3 is made up of 14 amino acids. Germline CDR1 is ENHRY and CDR2 is SYGVKD. As DNA, the CDR3 is TGTGCCATCAGTAAGATACAGGCCGGCTGGGAAGCTTTCTTT. Translation gives CAISKIQAGWEAFF.

The rearrangement links TRBV6-6 to TRBJ2-5, with 7 bases lining up with TRBD1. CDR3 length: 15 residues. Unmatched junction bases numbered 10, after V lost 5 bases and J lost 4 bases. CDR1 and CDR2 from the germline V gene are MNHNY and SVGAGI (reference sequence). The CDR3 reads CASSRGHRGSETQYF. The DNA for the CDR3 is TGTGCCAGCAGTAGGGGACACAGGGGATCAGAGACCCAGTACTTC.

The chain combines TRBV5-4 with TRBJ1-3, with D possibly TRBD1 on 6 matching bases. The CDR3 has 16 amino acids. Germline loops: CDR1 SGHNT, CDR2 YYREEE (reference sequence). The V end was cut by 1 base, the J end by 0 bases, with 11 bases between. The CDR3 DNA follows: TGTGCCAGCAGCTTGTCGGGGGGCCTCTCTGGAAACACCATATATTTT. Translating it yields CASSLSGGLSGNTIYF.

The chain links TRBV7-2 to TRBJ1-2, with D uncertain. Germline V CDR1 and CDR2: SGHTA, FQGNSA. V was cut by 0 bases and J by 8 bases, with 16 bases left in between. The length of the CDR3 is 15 residues. CDR3 sequence: CASSLATASLGGYTF. The CDR3 DNA reads as TGTGCCAGCAGCTTAGCCACAGCCTCGCTTGGGGGCTACACCTTC.

The gene calls are TRBV3-1 (or the pseudogene TRBV3-2) and TRBJ2-7, with 7 nucleotides matching TRBD1. J was trimmed by 4 bases and V by 2 bases; bases with no gene match: 8. Germline assignment: CDR1 LGHDT and CDR2 YNNKEL (reference sequence). This CDR3 comprises 15 residues. CDR3 nucleotides: TGTGCCAGCAGCCAACGACAGGGCCACGGGTACGAGCAGTACTTC. Translated: CASSQRQGHGYEQYF.

The chain links TRBV11-3 to TRBJ2-1; 11 bases line up with TRBD2. Trimming cost V 1 base and J 9 bases; bases outside gene matches: 5. The CDR3 loop spans 15 amino acids. Germline assignment: CDR1 SGHNT and CDR2 YENEEA. The CDR3 loop is CASSLVTSGVSEQFF. The CDR3 DNA follows: TGTGCCAGCAGCTTAGTGACTAGCGGGGTTAGTGAGCAGTTCTTC.

The sample holds one count of this clone. V gene TRBV11-3 combines with J gene TRBJ2-1; 12 bases fit TRBD2. This CDR3 is built from 15 residues. Germline CDR1 is SGHNT and CDR2 is YENEEA. V lost 0 bases to trimming and J lost 9 bases; unmatched junction nucleotides: 3. CDR3 amino acids: CASSLEASGGGEQFF. In DNA form, the CDR3 reads TGTGCCAGCAGCTTAGAGGCTAGCGGGGGGGGTGAGCAGTTCTTC.